These T cell receptor beta chains were read from a single sample in a study of cytomegalovirus exposure and HLA in healthy donors. Repertoires were generated with immunoSEQ multiplex PCR, while TCRdb's copy carries only in-frame clones and drops some. The sample lists about 94,000 clones; roughly three quarters were seen once. The sample taken for sequencing was PBMCs. All receptors derive from a woman aged 40 to 50 in good health and CMV-seronegative. The CDR3 runs from the conserved cysteine through the conserved F or W. A D gene is named only where the DNA matches it firmly. Size tells how often a clone was seen (once, few, many) or the class of an expanded clone, and some rows leave it out.

>TRBD1|-|TRBV25-1|TRBJ1-2
TGTGCCAGCAGTGAAGGGGCAGGGGGTGATGTAGGCTACACCTTC
CASSEGAGGDVGYTF
>-|-|TRBV6-1|TRBJ1-2
TGTGCCAGCAGTGAAACACAGATTGTCTATGGCTACACCTTC
CASSETQIVYGYTF
>TRBD2|-|TRBV19|TRBJ2-1
TGTGCCAGTAGTATAGGGACTAGCGGTTTTGAGCAGTTCTTC
CASSIGTSGFEQFF
>-|-|TRBV6-6|TRBJ2-5
TGTGCCAGCAGCCGGCACAGTGGGGAGACCCAGTACTTC
CASSRHSGETQYF
>-|-|TRBV11-3|TRBJ2-7
TGTGCCAGCAGCGGGTCAGGGTCCTACGAGCAGTACTTC
CASSGSGSYEQYF
>-|-|TRBV15|TRBJ1-5
TGTGCCACCAGCAGAGGGGACACCCAGCCCCAGCATTTT
CATSRGDTQPQHF
>-|-|TRBV5-4|TRBJ1-3
TGTGCCAGCAGCTTGGGGTTGGGAGGAGGAAACACCATATATTTT
CASSLGLGGGNTIYF
>-|-|TRBV12-5|TRBJ2-7
TGTGCTAGTGGTTTGGCCCCAGGGGCGGCCTACGAGCAGTACTTC
CASGLAPGAAYEQYF
>TRBD2|once|TRBV5-4|TRBJ2-1
TGTGCCAGCAGCTTTGAGGGCGGGGGGGCTGTTTTCTTC
CASSFEGGGAVFF
>-|-|TRBV29-1|TRBJ2-5
TGCAGCGTTGCACAGGCAGAGACCCAGTACTTC
CSVAQAETQYF
>-|once|TRBV30|TRBJ1-1
TGTGCCTGGAGTGGGGTCTGGTCTGGGGGGATCGGAGCTTTCTTT
CAWSGVWSGGIGAFF
>-|-|TRBV5-6|TRBJ1-2
TGTGCCAGCAGCTTCAGTGATTCCTATGGCTACACCTTC
CASSFSDSYGYTF
>-|-|TRBV29-1|TRBJ1-1
TGCAGCGTTGCAGGGATCCAAGATATGAACACTGAAGCTTTCTTT
CSVAGIQDMNTEAFF
>-|-|TRBV18|TRBJ2-5
TGTGCCAGCTCACCACCGTACCTAGACCTACCGGAGACCCAGTACTTC
CASSPPYLDLPETQYF
>TRBD1|-|TRBV30|TRBJ1-4
TGTGCCTGGAAAGACAGGGGACAACTGTTTTTT
CAWKDRGQLFF
>TRBD2|-|TRBV7-9|TRBJ2-1
TGTGCCAGCAGCTTTACTAGCGTCAATGAGCAGTTCTTC
CASSFTSVNEQFF
>-|few|TRBV29-1|TRBJ2-1
TGCAGCGCTCGGGGCTACAATGAGCAGTTCTTC
CSARGYNEQFF
>TRBD2|once|TRBV7-2|TRBJ2-7
TGTGCCAGCAGCTTAGCAGATGGACTAGCGGAGAACGAGCAGTACTTC
CASSLADGLAENEQYF
>TRBD2|-|TRBV7-8|TRBJ2-1
TGTGCCAGCAGCCCCGGGACTAGCGGGGGACGGGAGCAGTTCTTC
CASSPGTSGGREQFF
>TRBD1|-|TRBV27|TRBJ2-5
TGTGCCAGCAGTACCTGGACAGGAGAGACCCAGTACTTC
CASSTWTGETQYF
>TRBD1|-|TRBV30|TRBJ2-7
TGTGCCTGGAGTCACAGGGGAAATTACGAGCAGTACTTC
CAWSHRGNYEQYF
>-|-|TRBV5-1|TRBJ1-1
TGCGCCAGCAGCCTTCAGACAGGGAACACTGAAGCTTTCTTT
CASSLQTGNTEAFF
>-|-|TRBV7-2|TRBJ1-4
TGTGCCAGCAGCTTAGGGGCGGGTAATGAAAAACTGTTTTTT
CASSLGAGNEKLFF
>TRBD1|-|TRBV5-4|TRBJ2-2
TGTGCCAGCAGCCGGGACAGGGCCGGGTTTGCCGGGGAGCTGTTTTTT
CASSRDRAGFAGELFF
>TRBD2|-|TRBV28|TRBJ2-7
TGTGCCAGCAGTCGAGCGGGGGGGCTCCACGAGCAGTACTTC
CASSRAGGLHEQYF
>TRBD1|-|TRBV30|TRBJ1-4
TGTGCCTGGAGCGGGACAGGGGTGAGAAAACTGTTTTTT
CAWSGTGVRKLFF
>-|once|TRBV4-3|TRBJ1-2
TGCGCCAGCAGCCGGGGCTATGGCTACCCCTTC
CASSRGYGYPF
>-|-|TRBV18|TRBJ1-2
TGTGCCAGCTCACCTCCGGGATGGGAAGCGGGCTATGGCTACACCTTC
CASSPPGWEAGYGYTF
>TRBD1|once|TRBV2|TRBJ1-5
TGTGCCAGCAGTACACAGGGGGCCAGAGACTATAGCAATCAGCCCCAGCATTTT
CASSTQGARDYSNQPQHF
>-|-|TRBV11-2|TRBJ2-4
TGTGCCAGCAGCTCTCGACTAGCCAAAAACATTCAGTACTTC
CASSSRLAKNIQYF
>-|-|TRBV6-5|TRBJ2-7
TGTGCCAGCAGTCCTCACACTCGGCAGGGCGAGCAGTACTTC
CASSPHTRQGEQYF
>-|-|TRBV7-9|TRBJ1-1
TGTGCCAGCAGCTTAGACCCGAGGAACACTGAAGCTTTCTTT
CASSLDPRNTEAFF
>TRBD1|-|TRBV30|TRBJ1-4
TGTGCCTGGAGCCGAACCCGACAGGGCTCGGAAAAACTGTTTTTT
CAWSRTRQGSEKLFF
>-|-|TRBV19|TRBJ2-7
TGTGCCAGTAGTGGCCTCCTTGGCGAGCAGTACTTC
CASSGLLGEQYF
>-|-|TRBV10-3|TRBJ1-2
TGTGCCATCAGTGAGGGGCCGGGAGGCTACACCTTC
CAISEGPGGYTF
>-|few|TRBV4-1|TRBJ1-5
TGCGCCAGCAGCCAAGACAGGGATTATAGCAATCAGCCCCAGCATTTT
CASSQDRDYSNQPQHF
>-|-|TRBV7-9|TRBJ1-1
TGTGCCAGCAGCTTCGGGGGGGTACTAAACACTGAAGCTTTCTTT
CASSFGGVLNTEAFF
>TRBD2|-|TRBV4-3|TRBJ2-5
TGCGCCAGCAGCCAAGAGGAACGGGGGGATGCGGAGACCCAGTACTTC
CASSQEERGDAETQYF
>-|-|TRBV2|TRBJ1-1
TGTGCCAGCAGTATTATCTTGCCGGGGAACACTGAAGCTTTCTTT
CASSIILPGNTEAFF
>-|-|TRBV28|TRBJ2-1
TGTGCCGGCGAATGGCGGGATGGTTACAATGAGCAGTTCTTC
CAGEWRDGYNEQFF
>TRBD1|-|TRBV7-2|TRBJ2-7
TGTGCCAGCAGCTTCGAACCGGGACAGGGGACCTTCTACGAGCAGTACTTC
CASSFEPGQGTFYEQYF
>TRBD1|-|TRBV7-2|TRBJ1-1
TGTGCCAGCAGCTTAGTGCCAGGGGGGGAAGCTTTCTTT
CASSLVPGGEAFF
>-|-|TRBV4-3|TRBJ1-5
TGCGCCAGCAGCCAAGATTTGACATCTAGCAATCAGCCCCAGCATTTT
CASSQDLTSSNQPQHF
>TRBD1|-|TRBV7-9|TRBJ1-1
TGTGCCAGCAGCTGGGGACAGGTATCAAATGAAGCTTTCTTT
CASSWGQVSNEAFF
>TRBD1|few|TRBV6-5|TRBJ1-4
TGTGCCAGCAGTTACTACGGGCAGGGGGCGGAACTGTTTTTT
CASSYYGQGAELFF
>-|once|TRBV7-6|TRBJ2-3
TGTGCCAGCAGCTTAGGGGGACTTCGTAGCACAGATACGCAGTATTTT
CASSLGGLRSTDTQYF
>-|-|TRBV7-9|TRBJ2-1
TGTGCCAGCAGCTTACTTTCAGGGATGTACAATGAGCAGTTCTTC
CASSLLSGMYNEQFF
>-|-|TRBV5-1|TRBJ1-2
TGCGCCAGCAGCTTGGAGAAGGGAGGAGGCTACACCTTC
CASSLEKGGGYTF
>-|-|TRBV28|TRBJ2-7
TGTGCCAGCAGTTTTGGAATCATCAGCCCCGGGTACGAGCAGTACTTC
CASSFGIISPGYEQYF
>TRBD1|-|TRBV6-1|TRBJ1-5
TGTGCCAGCAGTGGTACAGGGGGCAATCAGCCCCAGCATTTT
CASSGTGGNQPQHF
>TRBD1|-|TRBV4-2|TRBJ1-4
TGTGCCAGCAGCCGACCGGGACAGAAAAATGAAAAACTGTTTTTT
CASSRPGQKNEKLFF
>TRBD2|-|TRBV30|TRBJ2-3
TGTGCCTGGACTAGCGGGGTTGCAGATACGCAGTATTTT
CAWTSGVADTQYF
>TRBD1|few|TRBV4-1|TRBJ1-5
TGCGCCAGCAGCCACCGGACAGGGGACAATCAGCCCCAGCATTTT
CASSHRTGDNQPQHF
>-|-|TRBV9|TRBJ1-5
TGTGCCAGCAGCGTAGCTTTACCGGGTCAGCCCCAGCATTTT
CASSVALPGQPQHF
>TRBD1|-|TRBV5-6|TRBJ1-4
TGTGCCAGCAGCTTTCAGGGGGTGGTTGAAAAACTGTTTTTT
CASSFQGVVEKLFF
>-|-|TRBV19|TRBJ1-6
TGTGCCAGTCATTCCCTCCTTGAGAATTCACCCCTCCACTTT
CASHSLLENSPLHF
>TRBD2|-|TRBV7-8|TRBJ2-5
TGTGCCAGCAGCCAAGGGCGGGGGAGGGATCAAGAGACCCAGTACTTC
CASSQGRGRDQETQYF
>TRBD1|-|TRBV4-2|TRBJ1-2
TGTGCCAGCAGCCAAGATGGGTCAGGGGGGCCCCAGCACTATGGCTACACCTTC
CASSQDGSGGPQHYGYTF
>-|few|TRBV5-4|TRBJ1-1
TGTGCCAGCCGCCGCGGTGCGAACACTGAAGCTTTCTTT
CASRRGANTEAFF
>-|few|TRBV7-6|TRBJ1-1
TGTGCCAGCAGCTTAGGTGCGGTGAACACTGAAGCTTTCTTT
CASSLGAVNTEAFF